This T cell receptor (beta chain) was retrieved from a study of cytomegalovirus exposure and HLA in healthy donors. The overall study: One earlier analysis, a look at 150 million to 200 million T cells, found some 120 million unique TCR beta sequences.

PCR used 60 Vbeta primers and 13 Jbeta primers. Repertoires were generated with immunoSEQ multiplex PCR, while TCRdb's copy carries only in-frame clones and drops some. The table lists around 39,000 clones, around 60% of them singletons. The CDR3 has 12 residues. With 8 bases removed from V and 5 bases from J, the gap between germline ends came to 12 bases. CDR1 and CDR2 (germline): MDHEN, SYDVKM. This clone was seen once. The TCR comes from a human donor in good health. The chain has TRBV28 and TRBJ2-5; a possible D gene is TRBD1 (5 bases). The sequenced sample was PBMCs. CDR3 protein: CASFQGGETQYF. Here the CDR3 DNA reads TGTGCCAGCTTCCAGGGTGGGGAGACCCAGTACTTC.